Sequencing of this T cell receptor (beta chain) was carried out in a study of blood T cell repertoires in COVID-19. Germline CDR1 and CDR2: KGHSH and LQKENI. This CDR3 has 15 amino acids. V shed 0 bases, J shed 2 bases, and the junction held 0 bases outside the gene matches. Per the original methods: Researchers report that nucleated cell counts were estimated from reference gene primer amplification. The repertoire was sequenced with immunoSEQ multiplex PCR; TCRdb's copy has only in-frame clones and lacks some. V and J calls and clone size are as listed in that table; D and trimming were resolved from the DNA. This sample has approximately 290,000 clones; around nine tenths occur once, and the top ten carry roughly 0.8%.

This clonotype originated in a man aged 25 to 40 with acute or convalescent COVID-19. The chain uses TRBV18 and TRBJ1-5; 8 nucleotides align to TRBD1. Source material: peripheral blood. Here the CDR3 reads CASSPPGQGNQPQHF. In DNA form, the CDR3 reads TGTGCCAGCTCACCACCGGGACAGGGCAATCAGCCCCAGCATTTT.